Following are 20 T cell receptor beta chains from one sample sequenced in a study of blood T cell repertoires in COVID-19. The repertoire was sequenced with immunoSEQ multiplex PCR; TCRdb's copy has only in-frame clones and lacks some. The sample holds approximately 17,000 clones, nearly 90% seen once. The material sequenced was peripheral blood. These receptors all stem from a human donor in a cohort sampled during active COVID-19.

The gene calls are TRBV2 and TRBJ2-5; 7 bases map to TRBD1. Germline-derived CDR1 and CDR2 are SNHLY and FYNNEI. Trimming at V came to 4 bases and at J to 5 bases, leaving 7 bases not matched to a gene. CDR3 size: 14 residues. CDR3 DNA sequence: TGTGCCAGCAGTGTTCCGACAGGGATGGAGACCCAGTACTTC. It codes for CASSVPTGMETQYF.

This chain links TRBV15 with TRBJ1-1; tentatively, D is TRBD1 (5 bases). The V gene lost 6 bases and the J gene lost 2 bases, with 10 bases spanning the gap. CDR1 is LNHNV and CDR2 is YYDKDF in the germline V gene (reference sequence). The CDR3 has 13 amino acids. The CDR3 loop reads CATRKGDNTEAFF. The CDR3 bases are TGTGCCACCAGGAAAGGGGATAACACTGAAGCTTTCTTT.

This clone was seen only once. The CDR3 spells CASSIPGTLNQPQHF. CDR3 DNA sequence: TGTGCCAGCAGCATACCGGGGACTCTCAATCAGCCCCAGCATTTT. This chain links TRBV6-2 or TRBV6-3 with TRBJ1-5; possibly TRBD1 for D (5 bases). The ends were cut back, 6 bases at V and 3 bases at J, with 15 bases in the middle. In germline, CDR1 is MNHEY, CDR2 SVGEGT. The CDR3 contains 15 residues.

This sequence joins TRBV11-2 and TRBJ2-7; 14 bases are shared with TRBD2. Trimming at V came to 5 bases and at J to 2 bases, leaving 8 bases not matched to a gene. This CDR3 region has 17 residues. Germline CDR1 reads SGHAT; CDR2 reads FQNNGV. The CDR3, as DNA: TGTGCCAGCAGCATCCTCGGGACTAGCGGGGGCACCTACGAGCAGTACTTC. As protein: CASSILGTSGGTYEQYF.

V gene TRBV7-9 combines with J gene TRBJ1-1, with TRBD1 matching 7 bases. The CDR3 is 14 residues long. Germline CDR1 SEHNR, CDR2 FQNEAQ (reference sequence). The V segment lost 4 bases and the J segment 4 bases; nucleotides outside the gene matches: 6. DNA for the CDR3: TGTGCCAGCAGCTCCCGGGACAGAGTCACTGAAGCTTTCTTT. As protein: CASSSRDRVTEAFF.

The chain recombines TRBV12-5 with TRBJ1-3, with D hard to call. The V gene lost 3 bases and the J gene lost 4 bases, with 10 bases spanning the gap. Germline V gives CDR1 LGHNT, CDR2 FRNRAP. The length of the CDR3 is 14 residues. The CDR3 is CASGLAIMGNTIYF. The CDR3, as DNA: TGTGCTAGTGGTTTAGCAATAATGGGAAACACCATATATTTT.

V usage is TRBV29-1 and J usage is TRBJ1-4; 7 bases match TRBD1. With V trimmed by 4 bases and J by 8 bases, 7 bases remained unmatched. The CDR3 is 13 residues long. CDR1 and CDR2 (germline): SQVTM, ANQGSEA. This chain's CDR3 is CSVGRQGNEKLFF. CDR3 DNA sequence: TGCAGCGTTGGAAGACAGGGAAACGAAAAACTGTTTTTT.

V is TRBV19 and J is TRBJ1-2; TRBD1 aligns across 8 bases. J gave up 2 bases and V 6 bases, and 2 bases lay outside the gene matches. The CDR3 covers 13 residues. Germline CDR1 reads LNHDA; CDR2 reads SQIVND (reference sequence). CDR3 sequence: CASRGQANYGYTF. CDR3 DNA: TGTGCCAGTAGGGGACAGGCCAACTATGGCTACACCTTC. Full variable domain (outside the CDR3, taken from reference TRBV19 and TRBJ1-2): DGGITQSPKYLFRKEGQNVTLSCEQNLNHDAMYWYRQDPGQGLRLIYYSQIVNDFQKGDIAEGYSVSREKKESFPLTVTSAQKNPTAFYLCASRGQANYGYTFGSGTRLTVV.

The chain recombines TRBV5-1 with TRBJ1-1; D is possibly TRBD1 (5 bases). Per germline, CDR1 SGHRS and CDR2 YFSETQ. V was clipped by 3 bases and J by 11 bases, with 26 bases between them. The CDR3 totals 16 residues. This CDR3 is CASSWVTLTSGGDAFF. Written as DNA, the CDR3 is TGCGCCAGCAGCTGGGTCACACTTACTAGTGGGGGGGATGCTTTCTTT.

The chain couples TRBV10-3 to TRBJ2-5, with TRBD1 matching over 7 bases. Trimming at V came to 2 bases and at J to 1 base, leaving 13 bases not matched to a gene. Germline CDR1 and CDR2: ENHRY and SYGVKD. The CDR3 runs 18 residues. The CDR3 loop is CAISERGGQGVGQETQYF. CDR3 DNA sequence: TGTGCCATCAGTGAGCGAGGGGGCCAGGGGGTCGGCCAAGAGACCCAGTACTTC.

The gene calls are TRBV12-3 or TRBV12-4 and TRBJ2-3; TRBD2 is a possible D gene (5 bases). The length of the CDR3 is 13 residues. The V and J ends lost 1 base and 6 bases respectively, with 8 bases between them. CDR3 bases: TGTGCCAGCAGTTTAGGGGGAGCGGATACGCAGTATTTT. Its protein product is CASSLGGADTQYF.

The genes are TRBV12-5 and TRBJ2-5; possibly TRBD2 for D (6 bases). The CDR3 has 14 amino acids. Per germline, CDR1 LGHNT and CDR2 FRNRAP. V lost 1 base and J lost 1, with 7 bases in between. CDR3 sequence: CASGLGGAQETQYF. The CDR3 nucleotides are TGTGCTAGTGGTTTGGGCGGGGCCCAAGAGACCCAGTACTTC.

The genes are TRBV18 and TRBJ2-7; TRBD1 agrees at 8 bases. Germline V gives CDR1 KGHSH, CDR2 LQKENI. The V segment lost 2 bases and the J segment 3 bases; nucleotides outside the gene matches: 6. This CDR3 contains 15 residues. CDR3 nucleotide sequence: TGTGCCAGCTCACCATTCGGACAGGGTCGCTACGAGCAGTACTTC. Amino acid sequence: CASSPFGQGRYEQYF.

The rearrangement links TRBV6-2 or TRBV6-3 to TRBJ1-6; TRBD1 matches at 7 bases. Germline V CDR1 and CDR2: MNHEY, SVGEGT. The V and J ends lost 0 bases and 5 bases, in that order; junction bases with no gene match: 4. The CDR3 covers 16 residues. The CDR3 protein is CASSYSTRGDNSPLHF. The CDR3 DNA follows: TGTGCCAGCAGTTACTCGACCAGGGGGGATAATTCACCCCTCCACTTT.

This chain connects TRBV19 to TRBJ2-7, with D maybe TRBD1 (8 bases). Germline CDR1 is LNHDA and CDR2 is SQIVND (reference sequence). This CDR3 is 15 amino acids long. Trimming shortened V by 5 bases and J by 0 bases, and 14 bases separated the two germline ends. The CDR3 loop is CASSQQGGSSYEQYF. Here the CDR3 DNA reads TGTGCCAGTAGTCAACAGGGGGGGTCCTCCTACGAGCAGTACTTC.

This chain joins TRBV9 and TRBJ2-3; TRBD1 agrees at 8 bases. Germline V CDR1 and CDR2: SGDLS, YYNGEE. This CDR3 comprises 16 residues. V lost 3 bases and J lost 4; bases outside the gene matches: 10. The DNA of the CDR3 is TGTGCCAGCAGCGCTTTGGGCAGGGGGCGGGCAGATACGCAGTATTTT. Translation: CASSALGRGRADTQYF. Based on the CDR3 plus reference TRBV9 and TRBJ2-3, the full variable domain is DSGVTQTPKHLITATGQRVTLRCSPRSGDLSVYWYQQSLDQGLQFLIQYYNGEERAKGNILERFSAQQFPDLHSELNLSSLELGDSALYFCASSALGRGRADTQYFGPGTRLTVL.

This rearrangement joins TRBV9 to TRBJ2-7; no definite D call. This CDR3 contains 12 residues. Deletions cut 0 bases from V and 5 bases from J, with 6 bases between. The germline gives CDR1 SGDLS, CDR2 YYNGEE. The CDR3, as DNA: TGTGCCAGCAGCGTAGCGGGTAACGAGCAGTACTTC. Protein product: CASSVAGNEQYF.

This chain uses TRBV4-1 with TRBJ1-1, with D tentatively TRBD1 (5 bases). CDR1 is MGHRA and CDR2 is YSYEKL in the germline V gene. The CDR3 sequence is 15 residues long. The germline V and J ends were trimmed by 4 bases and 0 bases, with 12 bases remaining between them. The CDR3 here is CASSPGGAMNTEAFF. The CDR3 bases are TGCGCCAGCAGCCCGGGAGGGGCCATGAACACTGAAGCTTTCTTT.

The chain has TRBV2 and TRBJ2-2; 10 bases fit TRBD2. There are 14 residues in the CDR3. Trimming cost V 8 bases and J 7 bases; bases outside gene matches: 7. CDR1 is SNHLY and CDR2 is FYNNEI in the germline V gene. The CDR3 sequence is CASEGLAVGGELFF. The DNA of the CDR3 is TGTGCCAGCGAAGGACTAGCGGTCGGCGGGGAGCTGTTTTTT.

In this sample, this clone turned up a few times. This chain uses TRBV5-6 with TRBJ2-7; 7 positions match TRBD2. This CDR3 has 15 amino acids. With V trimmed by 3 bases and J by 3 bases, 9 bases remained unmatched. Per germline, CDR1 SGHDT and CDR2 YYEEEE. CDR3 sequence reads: CASSSPTGGVYEQYF. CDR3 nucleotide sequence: TGTGCCAGCAGCTCCCCTACGGGGGGAGTCTACGAGCAGTACTTC. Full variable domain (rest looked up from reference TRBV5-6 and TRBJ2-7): DAGVTQSPTHLIKTRGQQVTLRCSPKSGHDTVSWYQQALGQGPQFIFQYYEEEERQRGNFPDRFSGHQFPNYSSELNVNALLLGDSALYLCASSSPTGGVYEQYFGPGTRLTVT.